The 8 T cell receptor beta chains given below trace back to one sample, sequenced in a study of blood T cell repertoires in COVID-19. Data came from immunoSEQ multiplex PCR; TCRdb stores just in-frame clones and leaves some out. The table includes over 50,000 clones, under 90% detected once. What was sequenced was peripheral blood. All receptors come from a human donor in a cohort sampled during active COVID-19.

The V and J genes are TRBV3-1 (or the pseudogene TRBV3-2) and TRBJ2-7; D is ambiguous. The CDR3 is 13 residues long. The V end lost 4 bases, the J end lost 3 bases, and 10 bases lay between the germline ends. Germline CDR1 LGHDT, CDR2 YNNKEL (reference sequence). The CDR3 DNA follows: TGTGCCAGCAGCCCCCCAGGAAACTACGAGCAGTACTTC. Protein sequence: CASSPPGNYEQYF.

This clone has only one observation. V gene TRBV4-1 combines with J gene TRBJ2-6; tentatively, D is TRBD2 (6 bases). Between the trimmed V and J ends, which lost 1 base and 4 bases, there was a span of 11 bases. The CDR3 runs to 16 residues. CDR1 and CDR2 (germline): MGHRA, YSYEKL. The CDR3 sequence is CASSQAGAGGANVLTF. The CDR3 nucleotides are TGCGCCAGCAGCCAAGCCGGAGCGGGCGGGGCCAACGTCCTGACTTTC.

This rearrangement joins TRBV19 to TRBJ2-3, with D maybe TRBD1 (6 bases). Germline CDR1 reads LNHDA; CDR2 reads SQIVND (reference sequence). Deletions cut 7 bases from V and 1 base from J, with 12 bases between. The CDR3 consists of 14 residues. Here the CDR3 reads CASKSTGRTDTQYF. As DNA, the CDR3 is TGTGCCAGTAAGTCCACAGGGCGCACAGATACGCAGTATTTT.

The chain joins TRBV7-9 to TRBJ2-2; a possible D gene is TRBD1 (5 bases). CDR1 and CDR2 (germline): SEHNR, FQNEAQ (reference sequence). This CDR3 contains 16 residues. V was cut by 2 bases and J by 3 bases, with 13 bases left in between. CDR3 amino acids: CASSLPLGQHTGELFF. The CDR3 region has the DNA TGTGCCAGCAGCTTACCGTTGGGGCAGCACACCGGGGAGCTGTTTTTT.

This sequence joins TRBV7-8 and TRBJ1-2; no clear D gene. Trimming took off 6 bases at V and 9 bases at J, with 11 bases between the two ends. The V gene's germline CDR1 is SGHVS and CDR2 FQNEAQ. The CDR3 is 11 amino acids. CDR3 protein: CASRGGLSYTF. Here the CDR3 DNA reads TGTGCCAGCAGGGGTGGGCTGAGCTACACCTTC.

V is TRBV15 and J is TRBJ2-3; 8 bases match TRBD1. CDR3 length: 14 residues. The J segment lost 1 base and the V segment lost 8 bases, leaving 5 bases of the junction unmatched. CDR1 and CDR2 (germline): LNHNV, YYDKDF (reference sequence). CDR3 sequence: CATARGQGTDTQYF. The CDR3 region has the DNA TGTGCCACCGCCAGGGGACAGGGCACAGATACGCAGTATTTT.

The rearrangement links TRBV2 to TRBJ2-3; 8 nucleotides line up with TRBD2. The junction had 5 bases not matched to a gene; V was cut back by 6 bases and J by 3 bases. Germline CDR1 SNHLY, CDR2 FYNNEI. CDR3 length equals 14 residues. CDR3 amino acids: CASRNVAGTDTQYF. The DNA for the CDR3 is TGTGCCAGCAGAAATGTAGCGGGGACAGATACGCAGTATTTT.

The rearrangement uses TRBV5-5 and TRBJ2-7; maybe TRBD1 (5 bases). The CDR3 runs 15 residues. The germline V gene encodes CDR1 SGHKS and CDR2 YYEKEE (reference sequence). V was shortened by 0 bases and J by 0 bases, with 10 bases between the two germline ends. This chain's CDR3 is CASSLGPQGSYEQYF. The CDR3 DNA reads TGTGCCAGCAGCTTGGGCCCGCAGGGCTCCTACGAGCAGTACTTC.